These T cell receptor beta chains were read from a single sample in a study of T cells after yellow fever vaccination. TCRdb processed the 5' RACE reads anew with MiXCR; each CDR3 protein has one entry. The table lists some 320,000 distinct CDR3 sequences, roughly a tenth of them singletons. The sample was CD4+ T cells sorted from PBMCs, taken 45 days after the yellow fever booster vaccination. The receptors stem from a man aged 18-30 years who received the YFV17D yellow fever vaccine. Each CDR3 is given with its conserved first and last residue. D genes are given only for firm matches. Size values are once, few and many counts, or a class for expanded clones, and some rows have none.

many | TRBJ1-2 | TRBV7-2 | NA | TGTGCCAGCAGCTTATCTGTCCTTCCTGGCTACACCTTC | CASSLSVLPGYTF
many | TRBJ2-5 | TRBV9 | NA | TGTGCCAGCAGCGTTGGAAGGGAGACCCAGTACTTC | CASSVGRETQYF
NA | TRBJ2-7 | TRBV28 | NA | TGTGCCAGCAGTGCGACGTCGATACTATACGAGCAGTACTTC | CASSATSILYEQYF
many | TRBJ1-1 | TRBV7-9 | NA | TGTGCCAGCAGCTTAGGGGAGGGCACTGAAGCTTTCTTT | CASSLGEGTEAFF
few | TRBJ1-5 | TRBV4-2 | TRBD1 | TGTGCCAGCAGCCCCGTCGGACAGGGCAGTACTAGCAATCAGCCCCAGCATTTT | CASSPVGQGSTSNQPQHF
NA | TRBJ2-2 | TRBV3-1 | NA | TGTGCCAGCGACTCGAGGGCCGGGGAGCTGTTTTTT | CASDSRAGELFF
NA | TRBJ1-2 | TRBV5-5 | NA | TGTGCCAGCAGCTCTACTGGGTTTAGTGGCTACACCTTC | CASSSTGFSGYTF
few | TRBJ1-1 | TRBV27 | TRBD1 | TGTGCCAGCAGTCTACGGGACAGGGGGCGAGCTTTCTTT | CASSLRDRGRAFF
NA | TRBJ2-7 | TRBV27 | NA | TGTGCCAGCAGTTTACTCCGGGGCTACGAGCAGTACTTC | CASSLLRGYEQYF
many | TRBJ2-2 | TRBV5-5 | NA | TGTGCCAGCAGCTTCTTTGGCGCCGGGGAGCTGTTTTTT | CASSFFGAGELFF
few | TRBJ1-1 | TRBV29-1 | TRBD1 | TGCAGCGCCGGAGGTCCAGGGGGCACATTTGGATCAGAAGCTTTCTTT | CSAGGPGGTFGSEAFF
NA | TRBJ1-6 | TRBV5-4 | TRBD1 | TGTGCCAGCAGTCTGCTGGGACAGGGGGCTTCACCCCTCCACTTT | CASSLLGQGASPLHF
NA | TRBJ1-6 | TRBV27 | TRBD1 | TGTGCCAGCAGTTTCGGGGACAGAACTAATTCACCCCTCCACTTT | CASSFGDRTNSPLHF
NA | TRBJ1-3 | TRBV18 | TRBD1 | TGTGCCAGCTCACCCAGGCGGACAGGGTTCGGTGGAAACACCATATATTTT | CASSPRRTGFGGNTIYF
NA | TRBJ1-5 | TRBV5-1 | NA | TGCGCCAGCAGCTTGGAAGGGTTACTCAATCAGCCCCAGCATTTT | CASSLEGLLNQPQHF
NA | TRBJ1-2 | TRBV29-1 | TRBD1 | TGCAGCGTTGAAACAGGGGCTAACTATGGCTACACCTTC | CSVETGANYGYTF
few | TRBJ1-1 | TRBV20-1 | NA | TGCAGTGGTCCGGGGGAGGGCAACACTGAAGCTTTCTTT | CSGPGEGNTEAFF
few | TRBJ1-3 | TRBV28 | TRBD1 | TGTGCCAGCAGTTTAGCCGAATGGGACAGGAGCTCTGGAAACACCATATATTTT | CASSLAEWDRSSGNTIYF
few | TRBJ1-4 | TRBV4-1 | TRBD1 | TGCGCCAGCAGCCAATCGACCGGCGGACAGGGTATCGGAAAACTGTTTTTT | CASSQSTGGQGIGKLFF
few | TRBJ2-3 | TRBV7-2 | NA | TGTGCCAGCAGCTCTTTTCCTTATACGCAGTATTTT | CASSSFPYTQYF
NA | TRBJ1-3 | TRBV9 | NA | TGTGCCAGCAGCGTGTCTTCGGTTGGGCAGACTGGAAACACCATATATTTT | CASSVSSVGQTGNTIYF
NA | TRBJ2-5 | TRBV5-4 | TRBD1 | TGTGCCAGCAGCGGGACAGGGGATTTGGGGGAGACCCAGTACTTC | CASSGTGDLGETQYF
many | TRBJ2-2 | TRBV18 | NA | TGTGCCAGCTCACCACCCCCCCCGGGGGAGCTGTTTTTT | CASSPPPPGELFF
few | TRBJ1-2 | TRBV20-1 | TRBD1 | TGCAGTGCTTGGGATACACAGGGGGGTGACTATGGCTACACCTTC | CSAWDTQGGDYGYTF
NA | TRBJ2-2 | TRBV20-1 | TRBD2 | TGCAGTGCTCCCGGGACTAGCCCCGGGGAGCTGTTTTTT | CSAPGTSPGELFF
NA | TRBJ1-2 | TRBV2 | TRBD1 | TGTGCCAGACGAGGACAGGGTCACTATGGCTACACCTTC | CARRGQGHYGYTF
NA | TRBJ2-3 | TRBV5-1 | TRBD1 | TGCGCCAGCAGCGTATGGCAGGGGGCCGGCACAGATACGCAGTATTTT | CASSVWQGAGTDTQYF
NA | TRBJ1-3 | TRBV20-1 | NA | TGCAGTGCCACCGGGGGGATCTCTGGAAACACCATATATTTT | CSATGGISGNTIYF
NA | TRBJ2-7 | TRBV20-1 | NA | TGCAGTGCCCAAATCGGGGCAGGCACCTACGAGCAGTACTTC | CSAQIGAGTYEQYF
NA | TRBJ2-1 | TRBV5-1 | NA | TGCGCCAGCAGCTTGGCTAGCGCGGGCAATGAGCAGTTCTTC | CASSLASAGNEQFF
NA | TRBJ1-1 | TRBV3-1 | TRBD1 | TGTGCCAGCAGCCGGGGATTCCGGGACAGGGGACTCCTGGAGGAAGCTTTCTTT | CASSRGFRDRGLLEEAFF
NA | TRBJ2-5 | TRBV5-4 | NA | TGTGCCAGCAGCCTCCGGACTGAAGAGACCCAGTACTTC | CASSLRTEETQYF
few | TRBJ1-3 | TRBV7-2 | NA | TGTGCCAGCAGCTTAGTAAAGGGGGAAGGAAACACCATATATTTT | CASSLVKGEGNTIYF
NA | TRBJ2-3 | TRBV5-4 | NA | TGTGCCAGCAGCGGCGGCCGCACAGATACGCAGTATTTT | CASSGGRTDTQYF
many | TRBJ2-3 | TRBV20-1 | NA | TGCAGTGCTAGCGCCGGGGGATTACCCACAGATACGCAGTATTTT | CSASAGGLPTDTQYF
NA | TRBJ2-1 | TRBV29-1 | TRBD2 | TGCAGCGTACGAACTAGCGGGGGCCGTAGCTCCTACAATGAGCAGTTCTTC | CSVRTSGGRSSYNEQFF
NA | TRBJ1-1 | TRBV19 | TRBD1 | TGTGCCAGTAGTATGAGGGGGCATACCCGAGCTTTCTTT | CASSMRGHTRAFF
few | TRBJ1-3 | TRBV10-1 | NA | TGCGCCAGCAGTCCGATCTCTGGAAACACCATATATTTT | CASSPISGNTIYF
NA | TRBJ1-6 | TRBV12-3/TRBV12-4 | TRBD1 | TGTGCCAGCAGTTGGAACAGGGGGAATTCACCCCTCCACTTT | CASSWNRGNSPLHF
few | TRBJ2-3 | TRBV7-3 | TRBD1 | TGTGCCAGCAGCTCCCAGGGGGAAGGATCAGATACGCAGTATTTT | CASSSQGEGSDTQYF
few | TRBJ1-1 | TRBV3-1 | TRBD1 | TGTGCCAGCAGCCCCTGGGACAGGGGGACTGAAGCTTTCTTT | CASSPWDRGTEAFF
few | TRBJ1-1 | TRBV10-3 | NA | TGTGCCATCAGTGAGTCGGGCAGGGAGGCTGAAGCTTTCTTT | CAISESGREAEAFF
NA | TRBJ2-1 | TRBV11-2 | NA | TGTGCCAGCAGCCTCCTCTCGAACTACAATGAGCAGTTCTTC | CASSLLSNYNEQFF
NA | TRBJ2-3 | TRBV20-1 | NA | TGCAGTGCAAAGTTGGGGGCACGAAGCACAGATACGCAGTATTTT | CSAKLGARSTDTQYF
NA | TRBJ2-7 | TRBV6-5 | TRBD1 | TGTGCCAGCAGTGCCCGGGACAGGGCCGAGCAGTACTTC | CASSARDRAEQYF
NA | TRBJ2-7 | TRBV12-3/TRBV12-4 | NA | TGTGCCAGCAGTTTGTCCGGTACCTACGAGCAGTACTTC | CASSLSGTYEQYF
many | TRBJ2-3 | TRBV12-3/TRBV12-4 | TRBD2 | TGTGCCAGCAGATACGGGACTAGCGGGGGAGATACGCAGTATTTT | CASRYGTSGGDTQYF
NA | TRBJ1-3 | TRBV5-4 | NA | TGTGCCAGCAGCTTCACATGGCAGCACTCTGGAAACACCATATATTTT | CASSFTWQHSGNTIYF
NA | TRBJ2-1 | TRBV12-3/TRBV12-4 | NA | TGTGCCAGCAGTTTAAGGGGGGATGAGCAGTTCTTC | CASSLRGDEQFF
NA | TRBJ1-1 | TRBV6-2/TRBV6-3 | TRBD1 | TGTGCCAGCAGTCCCACTAATTCAGGGGGGATGAGGACTTTCTTT | CASSPTNSGGMRTFF
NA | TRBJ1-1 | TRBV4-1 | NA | TGCGCCAGCAGCCAAGATCTTGTGTACACTGAAGCTTTCTTT | CASSQDLVYTEAFF
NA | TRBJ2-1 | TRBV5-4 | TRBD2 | TGTGCCAGCAGCTTGCTGTCCGGGGGGGCCGGTGGTGAGCAGTTCTTC | CASSLLSGGAGGEQFF
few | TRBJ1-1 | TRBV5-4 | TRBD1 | TGTGCCAGCAGCCTAGGACAGGGCGGGCGGGATATGAACACTGAAGCTTTCTTT | CASSLGQGGRDMNTEAFF